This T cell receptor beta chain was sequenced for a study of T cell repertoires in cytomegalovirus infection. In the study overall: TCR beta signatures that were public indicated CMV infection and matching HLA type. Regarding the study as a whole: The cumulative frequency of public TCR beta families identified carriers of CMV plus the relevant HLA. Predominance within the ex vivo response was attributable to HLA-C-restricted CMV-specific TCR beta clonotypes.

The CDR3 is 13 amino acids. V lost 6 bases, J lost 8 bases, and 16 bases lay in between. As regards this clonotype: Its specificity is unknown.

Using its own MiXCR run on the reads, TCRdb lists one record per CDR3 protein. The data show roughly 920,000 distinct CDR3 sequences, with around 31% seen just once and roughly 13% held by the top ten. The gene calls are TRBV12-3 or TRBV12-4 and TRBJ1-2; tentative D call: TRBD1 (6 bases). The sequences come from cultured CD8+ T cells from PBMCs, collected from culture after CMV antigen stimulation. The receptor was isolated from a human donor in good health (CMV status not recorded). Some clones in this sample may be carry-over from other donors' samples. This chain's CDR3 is CASSTGQPEGYTF. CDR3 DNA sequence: TGTGCCAGCAGCACCGGACAGCCGGAGGGCTACACCTTC.